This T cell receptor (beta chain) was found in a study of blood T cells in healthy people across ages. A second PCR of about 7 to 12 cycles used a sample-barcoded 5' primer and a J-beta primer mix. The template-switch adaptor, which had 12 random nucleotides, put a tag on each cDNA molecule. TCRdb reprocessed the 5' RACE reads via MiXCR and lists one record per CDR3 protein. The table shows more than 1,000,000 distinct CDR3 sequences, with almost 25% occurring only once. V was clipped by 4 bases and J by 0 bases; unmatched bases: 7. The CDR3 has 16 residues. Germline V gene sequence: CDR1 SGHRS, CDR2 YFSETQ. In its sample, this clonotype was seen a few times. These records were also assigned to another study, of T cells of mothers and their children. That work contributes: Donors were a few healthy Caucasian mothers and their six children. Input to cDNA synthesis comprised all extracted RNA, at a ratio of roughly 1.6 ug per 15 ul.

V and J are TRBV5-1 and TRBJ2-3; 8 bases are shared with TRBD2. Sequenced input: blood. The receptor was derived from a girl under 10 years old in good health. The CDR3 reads CASSVRTSTSTDTQYF. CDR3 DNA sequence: TGCGCCAGCAGCGTACGGACTAGCACTAGCACAGATACGCAGTATTTT.